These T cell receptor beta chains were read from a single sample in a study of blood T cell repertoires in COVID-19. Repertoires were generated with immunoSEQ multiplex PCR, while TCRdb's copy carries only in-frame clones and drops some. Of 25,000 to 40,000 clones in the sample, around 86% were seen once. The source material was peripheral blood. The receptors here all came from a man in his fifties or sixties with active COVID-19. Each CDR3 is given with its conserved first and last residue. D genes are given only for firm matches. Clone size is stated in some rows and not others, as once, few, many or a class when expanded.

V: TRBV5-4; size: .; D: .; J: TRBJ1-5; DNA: TGTGCCAGCAGCTTGTACCAGGGTGGTTCGAGCAATCAGCCCCAGCATTTT; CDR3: CASSLYQGGSSNQPQHF
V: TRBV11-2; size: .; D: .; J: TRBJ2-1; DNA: TGTGCCAGCAGCTTACTAGGAGTCTACAATGAGCAGTTCTTC; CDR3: CASSLLGVYNEQFF
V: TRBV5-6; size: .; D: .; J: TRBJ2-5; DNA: TGTGCCAGCAGCCTGGGCGCGGGGGAGACCCAGTACTTC; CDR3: CASSLGAGETQYF
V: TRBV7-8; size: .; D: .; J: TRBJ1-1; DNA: TGTGCCAGCAGCTTCGGCCAGGGTATTGAAGCTTTCTTT; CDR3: CASSFGQGIEAFF
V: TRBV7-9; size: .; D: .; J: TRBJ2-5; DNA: TGTGCCAGCAGCTACTTTAGCGAGACCCAGTACTTC; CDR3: CASSYFSETQYF
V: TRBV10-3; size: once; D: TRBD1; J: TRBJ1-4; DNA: TGTGCCATCAGCGGGACAGGTGAAAAACTGTTTTTT; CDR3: CAISGTGEKLFF
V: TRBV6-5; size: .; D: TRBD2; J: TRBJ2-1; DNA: TGTGCCAGCACTTGGACTAGCGGTACCTACAATGAGCAGTTCTTC; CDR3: CASTWTSGTYNEQFF
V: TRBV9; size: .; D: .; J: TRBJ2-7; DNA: TGTGCCAGCAGCCAAGGAGGAAGCTCCTACGAGCAGTACTTC; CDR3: CASSQGGSSYEQYF
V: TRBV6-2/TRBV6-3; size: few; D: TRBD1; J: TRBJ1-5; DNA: TGTGCCAGCAGCGGGGACAGCTGGGCTATTGGCAATCAGCCCCAGCATTTT; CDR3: CASSGDSWAIGNQPQHF
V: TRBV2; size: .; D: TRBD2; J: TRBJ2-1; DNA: TGTGCCAGCAGTGAAGAGACTAGCGGGAGGTGGGTAAATGAGCAGTTCTTC; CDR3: CASSEETSGRWVNEQFF
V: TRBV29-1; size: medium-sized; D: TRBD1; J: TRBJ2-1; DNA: TGCAGCGTGGCCAACCTGGGGTTGACAGGGGGAGGCAATGAGCAGTTCTTC; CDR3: CSVANLGLTGGGNEQFF
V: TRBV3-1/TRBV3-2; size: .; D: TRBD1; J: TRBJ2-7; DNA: TGTGCCAGCAGCCAAGCCCCCAGGGGGAAAGAGCAGTACTTC; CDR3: CASSQAPRGKEQYF
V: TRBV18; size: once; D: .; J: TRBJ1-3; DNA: TGTGCCAGCTCACCCCGACAGAGCTCTGGAAACACCATATATTTT; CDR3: CASSPRQSSGNTIYF
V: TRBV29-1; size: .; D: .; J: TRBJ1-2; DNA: TGCAGCGTTGACAGGGCAGACTATGGCTACACCTTC; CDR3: CSVDRADYGYTF
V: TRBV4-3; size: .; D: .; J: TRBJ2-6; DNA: TGCGCCAGCAGCCAAGGGGCACAGGGCCCCTCCTCTGGGGCCAACGTCCTGACTTTC; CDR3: CASSQGAQGPSSGANVLTF
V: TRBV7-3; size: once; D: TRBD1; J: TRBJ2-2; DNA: TGTGCCAGCAGCCCACGTCCCGGGACAGGGGCGAACACCGGGGAGCTGTTTTTT; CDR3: CASSPRPGTGANTGELFF
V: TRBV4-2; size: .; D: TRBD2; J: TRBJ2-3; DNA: TGTGCCAGCAGCCAAGATGGAGCTAGCGGGGGTGGAGATACGCAGTATTTT; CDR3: CASSQDGASGGGDTQYF
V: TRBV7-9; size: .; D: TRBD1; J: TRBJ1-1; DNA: TGTGCCAGCAGCCCGACGCAGGGGGCCGCTGAAGCTTTCTTT; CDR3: CASSPTQGAAEAFF
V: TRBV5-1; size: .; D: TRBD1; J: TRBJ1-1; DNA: TGCGCCAGCAGCACCGGACAGGGCGCGGGGAACACTGAAGCTTTCTTT; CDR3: CASSTGQGAGNTEAFF
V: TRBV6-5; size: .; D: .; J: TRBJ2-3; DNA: TGTGCCAGCAGTTATAGGAGGAGAGATACGCAGTATTTT; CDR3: CASSYRRRDTQYF
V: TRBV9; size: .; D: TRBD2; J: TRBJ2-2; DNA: TGTGCCAGCAGCGAGACGGTTAGCGGGGCGGACACCGGGGAGCTGTTTTTT; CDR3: CASSETVSGADTGELFF
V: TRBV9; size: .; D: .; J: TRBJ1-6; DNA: TGTGCCAGCAGCGTAGGCAACAGGCCGTTTGGTAATTCACCCCTCCACTTT; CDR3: CASSVGNRPFGNSPLHF
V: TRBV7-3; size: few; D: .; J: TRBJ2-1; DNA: TGTGCCAGCAGCTCAGGTGGGAGCTCTTACAATGAGCAGTTCTTC; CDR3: CASSSGGSSYNEQFF
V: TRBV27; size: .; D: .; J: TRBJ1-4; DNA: TGTGCCAGCAGTCCAGAGGATTTGCCTAATGAAAAACTGTTTTTT; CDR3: CASSPEDLPNEKLFF
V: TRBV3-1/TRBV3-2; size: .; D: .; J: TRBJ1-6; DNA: TGTGCCAGCAGCCAAGAAGGGGCCGGGAATTCACCCCTCCACTTT; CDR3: CASSQEGAGNSPLHF
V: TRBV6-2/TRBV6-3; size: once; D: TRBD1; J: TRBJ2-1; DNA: TGTGCCAGCAGCTGGGACAGTTACTACAATGAGCAGTTCTTC; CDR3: CASSWDSYYNEQFF
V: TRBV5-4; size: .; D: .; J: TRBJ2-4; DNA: TGTGCCAGCAGCTTGGACGGAAACATTCAGTACTTC; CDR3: CASSLDGNIQYF
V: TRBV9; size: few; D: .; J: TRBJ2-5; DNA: TGTGCCAGCAGCGTGTCGACTCGCCGACAAGAGACCCAGTACTTC; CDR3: CASSVSTRRQETQYF
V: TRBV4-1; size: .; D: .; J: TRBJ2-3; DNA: TGCGCCAGCAGCCTTAAAAGGGGGGATACGCAGTATTTT; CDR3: CASSLKRGDTQYF